This TCR beta chain emerged from a study of shared T cell receptors in the human thymus. The CDR3 runs to 15 residues. The V gene's germline CDR1 is SNHLY and CDR2 FYNNEI. After removal of 5 bases from V and 6 bases from J, the junction contained 10 bases not matched to a gene. Data came from immunoSEQ multiplex PCR; TCRdb stores just in-frame clones and leaves some out. The top ten hold 0.008% to 0.011% of the sample, which has approximately 760,000 clones, roughly 85% seen once. The sample was also reused in another study, on human thymus T cells.

Specimen: thymocytes. V gene TRBV2 combines with J gene TRBJ1-1; the match to TRBD1 covers 9 bases. The sequence was collected from a girl under two years old with a congenital heart defect. CDR3 nucleotides: TGTGCCAGCAGTATTAAGACAGGGGGAGGCCCTGAAGCTTTCTTT. Amino acids: CASSIKTGGGPEAFF.